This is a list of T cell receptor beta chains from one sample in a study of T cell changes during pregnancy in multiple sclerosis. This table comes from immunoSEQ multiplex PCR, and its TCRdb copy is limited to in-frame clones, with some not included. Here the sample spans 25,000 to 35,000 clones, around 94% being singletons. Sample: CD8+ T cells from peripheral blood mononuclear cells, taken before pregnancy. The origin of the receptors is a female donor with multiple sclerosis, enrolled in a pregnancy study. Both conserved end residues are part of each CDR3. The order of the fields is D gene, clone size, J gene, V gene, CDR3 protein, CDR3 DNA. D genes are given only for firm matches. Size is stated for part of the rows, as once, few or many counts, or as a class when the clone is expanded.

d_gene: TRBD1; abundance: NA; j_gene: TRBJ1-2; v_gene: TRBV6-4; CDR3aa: CASSAGTGGDGYTF; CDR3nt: TGTGCCAGCAGTGCCGGGACAGGGGGCGACGGCTACACCTTC
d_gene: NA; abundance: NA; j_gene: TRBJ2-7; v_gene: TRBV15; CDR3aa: CATSRTRQYYEQYF; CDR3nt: TGTGCCACCAGCAGAACCCGACAGTACTACGAGCAGTACTTC
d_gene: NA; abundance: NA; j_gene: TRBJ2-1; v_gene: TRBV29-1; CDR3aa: CSVEKEDSYNEQFF; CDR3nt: TGCAGCGTTGAAAAGGAGGACTCCTACAATGAGCAGTTCTTC
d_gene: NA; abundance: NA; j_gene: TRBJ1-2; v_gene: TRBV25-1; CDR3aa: CASSEQGHGYTF; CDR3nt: TGTGCCAGCAGTGAGCAGGGGCATGGCTACACCTTC
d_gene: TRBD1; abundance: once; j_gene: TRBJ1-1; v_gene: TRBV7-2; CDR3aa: CASSFQQGLMNTEAFF; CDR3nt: TGTGCCAGCAGCTTTCAACAGGGGCTCATGAACACTGAAGCTTTCTTT
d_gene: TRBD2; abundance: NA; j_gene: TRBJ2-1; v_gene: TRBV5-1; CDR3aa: CASSLTSGRAFSAEQFF; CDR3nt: TGCGCCAGCAGCTTGACTAGCGGGAGGGCCTTTTCGGCTGAGCAGTTCTTC
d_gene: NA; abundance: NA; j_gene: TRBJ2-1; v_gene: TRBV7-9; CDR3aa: CASSSTGVYNEQFF; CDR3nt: TGTGCCAGCAGCTCCACGGGGGTCTACAATGAGCAGTTCTTC
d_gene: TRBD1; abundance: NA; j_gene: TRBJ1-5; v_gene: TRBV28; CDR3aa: CASSPGTGDFYSNQPQHF; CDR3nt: TGTGCCAGCAGTCCCGGGACAGGGGACTTCTATAGCAATCAGCCCCAGCATTTT
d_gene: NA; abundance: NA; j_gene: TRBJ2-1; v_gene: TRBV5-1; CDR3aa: CASSLGGIRYNEQFF; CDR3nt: TGCGCCAGCAGCTTGGGCGGGATTAGGTACAATGAGCAGTTCTTC
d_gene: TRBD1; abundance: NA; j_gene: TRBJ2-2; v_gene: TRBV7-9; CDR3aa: CASSPTRGRVTGELFF; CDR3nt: TGTGCCAGCAGCCCAACCAGGGGGCGCGTCACCGGGGAGCTGTTTTTT
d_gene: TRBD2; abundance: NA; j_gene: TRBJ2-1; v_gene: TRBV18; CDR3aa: CASSPGTRATHEQFF; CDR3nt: TGTGCCAGCTCACCAGGGACTAGGGCCACCCATGAGCAGTTCTTC
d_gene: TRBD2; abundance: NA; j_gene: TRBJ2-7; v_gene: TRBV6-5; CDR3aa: CASSPSTSAYEQYF; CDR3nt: TGTGCCAGCAGCCCATCGACTAGCGCCTACGAGCAGTACTTC
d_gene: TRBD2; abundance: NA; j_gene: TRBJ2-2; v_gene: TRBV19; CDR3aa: CASSIVVRGAGELFF; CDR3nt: TGTGCCAGTAGTATAGTGGTGCGGGGGGCCGGGGAGCTGTTTTTT
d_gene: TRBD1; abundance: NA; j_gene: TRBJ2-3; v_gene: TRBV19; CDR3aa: CASTLKGANTDTQYF; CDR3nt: TGTGCCAGTACCCTAAAGGGGGCTAACACAGATACGCAGTATTTT
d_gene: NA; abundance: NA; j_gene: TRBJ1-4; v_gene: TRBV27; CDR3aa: CASSFWGPNEKLFF; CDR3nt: TGTGCCAGCAGTTTTTGGGGGCCTAATGAAAAACTGTTTTTT
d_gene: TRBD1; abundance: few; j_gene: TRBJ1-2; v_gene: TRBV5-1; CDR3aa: CASSVWDSRVFHTF; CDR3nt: TGCGCCAGCAGCGTTTGGGACAGCCGCGTATTCCACACCTTC
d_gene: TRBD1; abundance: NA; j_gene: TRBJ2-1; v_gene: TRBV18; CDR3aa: CASSPDRTYNEQFF; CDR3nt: TGTGCCAGCTCACCGGACAGGACCTACAATGAGCAGTTCTTC
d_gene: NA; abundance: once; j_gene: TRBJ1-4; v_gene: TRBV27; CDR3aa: CASSLNRDNEKLFF; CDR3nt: TGTGCCAGCAGTTTAAACAGGGATAATGAAAAACTGTTTTTT
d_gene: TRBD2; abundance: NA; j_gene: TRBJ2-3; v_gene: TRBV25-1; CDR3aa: CASSGGLAGKVFTDTQYF; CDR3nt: TGTGCCAGCAGTGGGGGACTAGCGGGAAAGGTCTTCACAGATACGCAGTATTTT
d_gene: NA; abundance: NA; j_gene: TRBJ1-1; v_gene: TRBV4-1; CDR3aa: CASSQEDSMNTEAFF; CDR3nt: TGCGCCAGCAGCCAAGAGGACTCTATGAACACTGAAGCTTTCTTT
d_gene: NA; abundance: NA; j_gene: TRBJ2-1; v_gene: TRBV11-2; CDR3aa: CASSLVLQVGPRGNEQFF; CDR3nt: TGTGCCAGCAGCTTAGTCTTACAAGTAGGACCCCGGGGCAATGAGCAGTTCTTC
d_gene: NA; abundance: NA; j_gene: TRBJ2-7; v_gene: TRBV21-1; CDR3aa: CASSKQGLVLAEQYF; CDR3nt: TGTGCCAGCAGCAAACAGGGACTAGTTCTTGCCGAGCAGTACTTC